What follows are 21 T cell receptor beta chains derived from one specimen sequenced in a study of shared clonotypes between healthy human individuals. Measured with immunoSEQ multiplex PCR; TCRdb has only the in-frame clones, and not every one. The repertoire holds approximately 2,000,000 clones, with roughly 95% as singletons. CD45RO-negative CD8 cells positively selected for CCR7 made up the naive population, which excluded terminally differentiated effector memory CD45RA+ cells. Input material: naive CD8+ T cells from PBMCs. The source of these receptors is a man aged 18 to 30 in good health. Some clones in this sample may be carry-over from other donors' samples.

The chain links TRBV12-5 to TRBJ2-1, with 8 positions matching TRBD2. The V segment lost 5 bases and the J segment 1 base; nucleotides outside the gene matches: 7. This CDR3 has 16 residues. Germline lookup yields CDR1 LGHNT and CDR2 FRNRAP. The CDR3, as DNA: TGTGCTAGTGGTCCGGGACTAGGGTGGTCCTACAATGAGCAGTTCTTC. Translation gives CASGPGLGWSYNEQFF.

The chain links TRBV27 to TRBJ2-1; D possibly corresponds to TRBD1 (6 bases). This CDR3 region has 15 residues. Germline CDR1 MNHEY, CDR2 SMNVEV (reference sequence). The germline V and J ends were trimmed by 0 bases and 6 bases, with 12 bases remaining between them. DNA of the CDR3: TGTGCCAGCAGTTTATCCTTGACAGGCAGCAATGAGCAGTTCTTC. Protein sequence: CASSLSLTGSNEQFF.

This chain uses TRBV4-3 with TRBJ2-3; perhaps TRBD2 as D (6 bases). V was clipped by 2 bases and J by 5 bases, with 14 bases between them. This CDR3 has 15 amino acids. In germline, CDR1 is LGHNA, CDR2 YSLEER. CDR3 sequence reads: CASSQRDPGEDTQYF. CDR3 DNA sequence: TGCGCCAGCAGCCAAAGGGACCCGGGGGAAGATACGCAGTATTTT.

The J gene is TRBJ1-1, the V gene TRBV4-1; D not certain. Per the germline V gene, CDR1 is MGHRA and CDR2 is YSYEKL. Between the trimmed V and J ends, which lost 1 base and 3 bases, there was a span of 9 bases. The CDR3 sequence is 14 residues long. For the CDR3, the DNA is TGCGCCAGCAGCCAAGGGGGATTCGACACTGAAGCTTTCTTT. This translates into CASSQGGFDTEAFF.

The J gene is TRBJ1-1, the V gene TRBV5-6; D is unresolved. The CDR3 has 15 residues. Germline values: CDR1 SGHDT, CDR2 YYEEEE. The V end was cut by 2 bases, the J end by 4 bases, with 15 bases between. The CDR3 here is CASSFPGIGTTEAFF. As DNA, the CDR3 is TGTGCCAGCAGCTTTCCCGGGATCGGCACCACTGAAGCTTTCTTT.

This clone appeared once. This sequence joins TRBV4-1 and TRBJ2-7; possible D gene TRBD1, 5 bases. There are 17 residues in the CDR3. V lost 0 bases, J lost 0 bases, and 15 bases lay in between. Germline V gene sequence: CDR1 MGHRA, CDR2 YSYEKL. The CDR3, as DNA: TGCGCCAGCAGCCAAGATTTCGGGCAGGGCGGCTCCTACGAGCAGTACTTC. Its protein is CASSQDFGQGGSYEQYF.

CDR3 region: CATRRTGGDEQYF. The CDR3 DNA follows: TGTGCCACCAGAAGGACAGGGGGCGACGAGCAGTACTTC. The gene calls are TRBV15 and TRBJ2-7; 11 positions agree with TRBD1. The CDR3 has 13 amino acids. The trim removed 6 bases at V and 5 bases at J, leaving 3 bases unmatched. CDR1 is LNHNV, CDR2 YYDKDF, per germline (reference sequence).

The chain employs TRBV4-1 and TRBJ2-1, with 9 bases fitting TRBD2. After removal of 1 base from V and 7 bases from J, the junction contained 8 bases not matched to a gene. This CDR3 has 16 amino acids. Germline CDR1 MGHRA, CDR2 YSYEKL. The CDR3 coding sequence is TGCGCCAGCAGCCAAGTGAAAGCGGGAGGACGGAATGAGCAGTTCTTC. Protein sequence: CASSQVKAGGRNEQFF.

This chain links TRBV5-6 with TRBJ1-5; D unclear. In germline, CDR1 is SGHDT, CDR2 YYEEEE. The V gene lost 2 bases and the J gene lost 0 bases, with 9 bases spanning the gap. CDR3 length: 15 amino acids. The DNA for the CDR3 is TGTGCCAGCAGCTTCTCGGAGTTTAGCAATCAGCCCCAGCATTTT. Protein: CASSFSEFSNQPQHF.

The chain uses TRBV6-5 and TRBJ1-1; weak D call: TRBD1 (6 bases). CDR1 is MNHEY and CDR2 is SVGAGI in the germline V gene. The CDR3 has 14 residues. The germline V and J ends were trimmed by 6 bases and 2 bases, with 13 bases remaining between them. CDR3 amino acids: CASSWRTVNTEAFF. DNA of the CDR3: TGTGCCAGCAGCTGGCGGACAGTCAACACTGAAGCTTTCTTT.

V usage is TRBV7-2 and J usage is TRBJ1-1, with 12 bases aligning to TRBD1. Germline CDR1 reads SGHTA; CDR2 reads FQGNSA. The ends lost 5 bases at V and 3 bases at J; junction bases unmatched: 13. The CDR3 extends over 18 amino acids. CDR3 coding DNA: TGTGCCAGCAGCGGGAGTGGGGACAGGGGGCTTCGCGACACTGAAGCTTTCTTT. Translating it yields CASSGSGDRGLRDTEAFF.

The CDR3 coding sequence is TGTGCCAGCAGCTTGTATGATTTCTTGGGACCAGACGCGTTCTTC. Protein product: CASSLYDFLGPDAFF. The chain recombines TRBV5-6 with TRBJ2-1; perhaps D is TRBD1 or TRBD2 (5 bases each). The V gene's germline CDR1 is SGHDT and CDR2 YYEEEE. The CDR3 runs 15 residues. Between the trimmed V and J ends, which lost 1 base and 15 bases, there was a span of 23 bases.

The CDR3 here is CASSSGGGTGYEQYF. As DNA, the CDR3 is TGTGCCAGCAGCTCTGGTGGGGGTACGGGCTACGAGCAGTACTTC. This sequence joins TRBV11-3 and TRBJ2-7; possibly TRBD1 or TRBD2 for D (5 bases each). Trimming shortened V by 4 bases and J by 3 bases, and 16 bases separated the two germline ends. This CDR3 has 15 residues. The germline V gene encodes CDR1 SGHNT and CDR2 YENEEA.

This chain links TRBV19 with TRBJ2-3; D call uncertain. Per germline, CDR1 LNHDA and CDR2 SQIVND (reference sequence). Trimming stripped 8 bases from V and 4 bases from J, with 19 bases between. The CDR3 runs to 15 residues. The CDR3 here is CASAITARYSDTQYF. CDR3 nucleotide sequence: TGTGCCAGTGCAATCACAGCTAGGTATTCAGATACGCAGTATTTT.

The chain is built from TRBV11-2 and TRBJ2-7, with 7 bases identical to TRBD1. With V trimmed by 4 bases and J by 4 bases, 10 bases remained unmatched. The CDR3 consists of 15 residues. Per germline, CDR1 SGHAT and CDR2 FQNNGV. The CDR3 DNA reads as TGTGCCAGCAGCTCAAACAGGGGATCTGGGTACGAGCAGTACTTC. The encoded protein is CASSSNRGSGYEQYF.

The rearrangement links TRBV2 to TRBJ2-7; possibly TRBD2 for D (6 bases). This CDR3 region has 13 residues. Per the germline V gene, CDR1 is SNHLY and CDR2 is FYNNEI. V was cut by 8 bases and J by 0 bases, with 11 bases left in between. CDR3 sequence: CASGLASSYEQYF. In DNA form, the CDR3 reads TGTGCCAGCGGGCTAGCGAGCTCCTACGAGCAGTACTTC.

V gene TRBV28 combines with J gene TRBJ2-2, with 7 positions matching TRBD1. Germline CDR1 and CDR2: MDHEN and SYDVKM. J was trimmed by 2 bases and V by 3 bases; bases with no gene match: 6. The length of the CDR3 is 16 residues. The CDR3 protein is CASSFPRQGNTGELFF. DNA of the CDR3: TGTGCCAGCAGTTTCCCCCGACAGGGCAACACCGGGGAGCTGTTTTTT. Full variable domain (missing parts from reference TRBV28 and TRBJ2-2): DVKVTQSSRYLVKRTGEKVFLECVQDMDHENMFWYRQDPGLGLRLIYFSYDVKMKEKGDIPEGYSVSREKKERFSLILESASTNQTSMYLCASSFPRQGNTGELFFGEGSRLTVL.

The gene calls are TRBV27 and TRBJ2-5, with 10 bases matching TRBD2. Trimming removed 5 bases from V and 4 bases from J; junction bases left unmatched: 7. Germline-derived CDR1 and CDR2 are MNHEY and SMNVEV (reference sequence). The CDR3 has 15 amino acids. The CDR3 bases are TGTGCCAGCAGTATAGCGGGAGGCTTAGGAGAGACCCAGTACTTC. Translated: CASSIAGGLGETQYF.

This clone was seen a few times. This chain joins TRBV28 and TRBJ1-2; D gene ambiguous. The CDR3 runs 14 residues. V was trimmed by 6 bases and J by 2 bases, leaving 13 bases between them. From germline, CDR1 is MDHEN and CDR2 SYDVKM. The CDR3 bases are TGTGCCAGCAGCCTCATTGGGCTAAACTATGGCTACACCTTC. Translating gives CASSLIGLNYGYTF.

This clone was observed a few times. The chain joins TRBV7-9 to TRBJ2-2; 8 bases are a match to TRBD2. V lost 7 bases to trimming and J lost 0 bases; unmatched junction nucleotides: 1. The V gene's germline CDR1 is SEHNR and CDR2 FQNEAQ (reference sequence). The CDR3 is 14 amino acids. In nucleotides, the CDR3 is TGTGCCAGCATTAGCGGGACGAACACCGGGGAGCTGTTTTTT. This codes for CASISGTNTGELFF.

Note on this clone: This specimen includes other DNA sequences encoding the same CDR3. The chain carries TRBV28 and TRBJ2-1, with 8 positions matching TRBD2. Germline values: CDR1 MDHEN, CDR2 SYDVKM. The junction had 4 bases not matched to a gene; V was cut back by 6 bases and J by 0 bases. This CDR3 spans 15 amino acids. CDR3 nucleotide sequence: TGTGCCAGCAGCCCGGGAGGGAGCTCCTACAATGAGCAGTTCTTC. Translated: CASSPGGSSYNEQFF. Filled out from reference TRBV28 and TRBJ2-1, the complete variable domain reads DVKVTQSSRYLVKRTGEKVFLECVQDMDHENMFWYRQDPGLGLRLIYFSYDVKMKEKGDIPEGYSVSREKKERFSLILESASTNQTSMYLCASSPGGSSYNEQFFGPGTRLTVL.